This TCR beta chain stems from a study of T cells after yellow fever vaccination. Study-wide results and caveats: Sorted repertoires could include abundant contaminating clonotypes from bulk cells. Shared CD4/CD8 clonotypes were a small share, likely from convergent recombination.

A few counts support this clonotype. The antigen is unknown. Template switching by 5'RACE produced TCR cDNA, adding a universal primer site and UMIs. A single record per CDR3 protein comes from TCRdb applying MiXCR to the 5' RACE reads. This sample has hundreds of thousands of distinct CDR3 sequences, with 8.7% found just once. The receptor's source is a man aged 18 to 30 who received the YFV17D yellow fever vaccine. The input for sequencing was CD4+ T cells sorted from PBMCs, taken 5 days after the yellow fever booster vaccination.

DNA for the CDR3: TGCGCCAGCAGCATTGACAGGGGCTATGGCTACACCTTC. The encoded protein is CASSIDRGYGYTF. The V and J genes are TRBV5-1 and TRBJ1-2; 8 bases agree with TRBD1. V lost 4 bases and J lost 4; bases outside the gene matches: 3. Looked up from germline, CDR1 is SGHRS and CDR2 is YFSETQ. This CDR3 has 13 residues. Filled out from reference TRBV5-1 and TRBJ1-2, the complete variable domain reads KAGVTQTPRYLIKTRGQQVTLSCSPISGHRSVSWYQQTPGQGLQFLFEYFSETQRNKGNFPGRFSGRQFSNSRSEMNVSTLELGDSALYLCASSIDRGYGYTFGSGTRLTVV.